This T cell receptor (beta chain) was documented in a study of T cells in Graves' hyperthyroidism and ophthalmopathy. The CDR3 loop spans 15 amino acids. Germline V lookup: CDR1 WSHSY, CDR2 SAAADI. RNA transcripts served as the template for amplifying TCR beta CDR3 regions. The HTBI primer set was used in a first-round RT-PCR of the TCR CDR3. TCRdb processed the multiplex PCR reads anew with MiXCR; each CDR3 protein has one entry. The sample contains about 700,000 distinct CDR3 sequences, just under 45% of which appear only once. In the case of this clonotype: Its ends do not fully match the called genes, so a read error is possible.

This clonotype was sampled from an adult man with Graves' disease, either hyperthyroidism or ophthalmopathy (not recorded which). The gene calls are TRBV10-2 and TRBJ1-1, with 10 bases fitting TRBD1. Material: peripheral blood or thyroid tissue (not recorded which). The CDR3 coding sequence is TGTGCCAGCAGGGACAGGGGAAGGTGGAACACTGAAGCTTTCTTT. It codes for CASRDRGRWNTEAFF.